Described below is a single T cell receptor beta chain sequence and its context. Antigen unknown. These data belong to a study of high-grade serous ovarian cancer treatment subgroups. Study details: Each sample yielded on average 7,494 unique TCR beta rearrangements from approximately 15,000 reads. Study-wide points: The analyses considered CDR3 and ignored CDR1 and CDR2. Tumors within one patient showed repertoire similarity of 0.11 to 0.79.

Assay: immunoSEQ multiplex PCR; the TCRdb copy retains only in-frame clones and omits some. This table has roughly 3,700 clones, about 70% appearing once. Tumor tissue was taken before any definitive surgery or chemotherapy was given. This CDR3 spans 18 amino acids. Germline V gives CDR1 SGHDN, CDR2 FVKESK. Trimming cost V 4 bases and J 1 base; bases outside gene matches: 8. The chain uses TRBV14 and TRBJ2-7; 15 bases are shared with TRBD2. The TCR sequence derives from a human donor with high-grade serous ovarian cancer. The sample consisted of tumor tissue. The CDR3 DNA follows: TGTGCCAGCAGCCCACTTTCGGGGACTAGCGGGAGGTCCTACGAGCAGTACTTC. Its translation is CASSPLSGTSGRSYEQYF.